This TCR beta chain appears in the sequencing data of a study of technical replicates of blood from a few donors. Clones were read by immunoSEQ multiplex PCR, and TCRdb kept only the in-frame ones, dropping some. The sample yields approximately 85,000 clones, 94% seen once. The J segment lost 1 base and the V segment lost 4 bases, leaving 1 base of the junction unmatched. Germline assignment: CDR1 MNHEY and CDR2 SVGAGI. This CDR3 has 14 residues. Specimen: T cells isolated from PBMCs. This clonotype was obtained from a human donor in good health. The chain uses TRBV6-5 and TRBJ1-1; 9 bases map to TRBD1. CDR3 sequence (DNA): TGTGCCAGCAGTTGGGGACAGGGGAACACTGAAGCTTTCTTT. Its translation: CASSWGQGNTEAFF.